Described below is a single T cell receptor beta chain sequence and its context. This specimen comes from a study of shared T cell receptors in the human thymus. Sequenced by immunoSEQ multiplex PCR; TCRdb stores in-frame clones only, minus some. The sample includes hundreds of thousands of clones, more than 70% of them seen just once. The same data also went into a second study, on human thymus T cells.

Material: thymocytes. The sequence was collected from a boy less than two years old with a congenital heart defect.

CDR3 coding DNA: TGTGCCAGCAGCGTGGGACTCCCGAGGGGCTACACCTTC. Translation: CASSVGLPRGYTF. The chain employs TRBV7-6 and TRBJ1-2; a weak D match, TRBD1 (5 bases). V shed 5 bases and J shed 8 bases, with 15 bases lying between them. CDR1 and CDR2 from the germline V gene are SGHVS and FNYEAQ. CDR3 size: 13 residues.